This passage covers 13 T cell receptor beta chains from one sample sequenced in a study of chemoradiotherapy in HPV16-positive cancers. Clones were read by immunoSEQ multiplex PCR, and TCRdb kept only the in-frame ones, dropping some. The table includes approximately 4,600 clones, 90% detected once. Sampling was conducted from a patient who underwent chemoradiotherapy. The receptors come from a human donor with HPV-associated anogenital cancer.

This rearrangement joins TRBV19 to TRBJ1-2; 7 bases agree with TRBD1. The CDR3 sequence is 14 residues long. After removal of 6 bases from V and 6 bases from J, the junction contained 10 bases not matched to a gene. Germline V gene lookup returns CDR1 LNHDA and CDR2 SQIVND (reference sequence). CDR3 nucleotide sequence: TGTGCCAGTAGCCCCCCCGACAGGGTGGATGGCTACACCTTC. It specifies CASSPPDRVDGYTF.

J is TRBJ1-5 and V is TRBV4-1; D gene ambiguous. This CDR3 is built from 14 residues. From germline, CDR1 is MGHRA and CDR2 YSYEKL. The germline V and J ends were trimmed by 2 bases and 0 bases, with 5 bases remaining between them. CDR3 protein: CASSQPNSNQPQHF. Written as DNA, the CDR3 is TGCGCCAGCAGCCAACCCAATAGCAATCAGCCCCAGCATTTT.

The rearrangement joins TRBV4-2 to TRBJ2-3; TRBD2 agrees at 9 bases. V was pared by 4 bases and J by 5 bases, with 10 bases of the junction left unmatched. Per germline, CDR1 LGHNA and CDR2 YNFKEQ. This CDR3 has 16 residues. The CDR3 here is CASSPWASGDKDTQYF. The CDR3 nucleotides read TGTGCCAGCAGCCCCTGGGCTAGCGGGGATAAAGATACGCAGTATTTT.

DNA for the CDR3: TGTGCCAGCAGCTATTCTCCGGGGGAAAGGGAGACCCAGTACTTC. This encodes CASSYSPGERETQYF. The chain uses TRBV7-9 and TRBJ2-5, with D tentatively TRBD2 (6 bases). Per germline, CDR1 SEHNR and CDR2 FQNEAQ (reference sequence). The CDR3 runs 15 residues. The V end lost 4 bases, the J end lost 5 bases, and 17 bases lay between the germline ends.

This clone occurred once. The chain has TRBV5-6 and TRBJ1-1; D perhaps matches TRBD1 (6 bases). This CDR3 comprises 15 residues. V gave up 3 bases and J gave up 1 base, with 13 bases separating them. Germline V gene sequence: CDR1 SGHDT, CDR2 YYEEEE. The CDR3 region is CASSSNQQGNTEAFF. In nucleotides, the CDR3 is TGTGCCAGCAGCTCGAATCAACAGGGGAACACTGAAGCTTTCTTT. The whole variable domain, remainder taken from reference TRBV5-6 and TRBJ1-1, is DAGVTQSPTHLIKTRGQQVTLRCSPKSGHDTVSWYQQALGQGPQFIFQYYEEEERQRGNFPDRFSGHQFPNYSSELNVNALLLGDSALYLCASSSNQQGNTEAFFGQGTRLTVV.

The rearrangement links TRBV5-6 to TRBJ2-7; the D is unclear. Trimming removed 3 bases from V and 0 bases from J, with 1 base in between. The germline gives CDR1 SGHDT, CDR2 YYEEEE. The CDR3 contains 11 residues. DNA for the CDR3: TGTGCCAGCAGCTCCTCCTACGAGCAGTACTTC. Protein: CASSSSYEQYF.

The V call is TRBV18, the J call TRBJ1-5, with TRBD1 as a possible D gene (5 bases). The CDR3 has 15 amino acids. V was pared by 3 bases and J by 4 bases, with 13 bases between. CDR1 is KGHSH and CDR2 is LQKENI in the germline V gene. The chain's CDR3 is CASSPSGTANQPQHF. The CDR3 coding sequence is TGTGCCAGCTCACCCTCCGGGACCGCAAATCAGCCCCAGCATTTT.

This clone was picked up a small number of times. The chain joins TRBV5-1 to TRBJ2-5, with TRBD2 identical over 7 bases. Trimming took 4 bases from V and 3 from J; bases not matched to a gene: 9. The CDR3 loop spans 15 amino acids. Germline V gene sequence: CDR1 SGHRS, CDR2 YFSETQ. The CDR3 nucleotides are TGCGCCAGCAGCGGTGGACTAGTGGCGGAAGAGACCCAGTACTTC. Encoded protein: CASSGGLVAEETQYF.

CDR3 amino acids: CASSPPQGYGYTF. In DNA form, the CDR3 reads TGTGCCAGCAGTCCGCCTCAGGGCTATGGCTACACCTTC. The chain couples TRBV27 to TRBJ1-2; tentative D call: TRBD1 (5 bases). The CDR3 runs 13 residues. Germline loops: CDR1 MNHEY, CDR2 SMNVEV (reference sequence). Trimming removed 5 bases at V and 4 bases at J, with 11 bases between.

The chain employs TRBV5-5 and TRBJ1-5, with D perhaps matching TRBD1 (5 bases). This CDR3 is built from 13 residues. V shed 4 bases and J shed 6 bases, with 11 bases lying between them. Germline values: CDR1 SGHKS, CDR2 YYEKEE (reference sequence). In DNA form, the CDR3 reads TGTGCCAGCAGCCTCCAGGGAAGTCAGCCCCAGCATTTT. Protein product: CASSLQGSQPQHF.

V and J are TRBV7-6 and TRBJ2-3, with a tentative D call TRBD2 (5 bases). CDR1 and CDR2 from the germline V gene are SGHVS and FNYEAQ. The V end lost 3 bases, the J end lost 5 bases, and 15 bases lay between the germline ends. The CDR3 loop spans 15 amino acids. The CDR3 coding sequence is TGTGCCAGCAGCTTTGGTCGGCTAGCTGGAGATACGCAGTATTTT. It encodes CASSFGRLAGDTQYF.

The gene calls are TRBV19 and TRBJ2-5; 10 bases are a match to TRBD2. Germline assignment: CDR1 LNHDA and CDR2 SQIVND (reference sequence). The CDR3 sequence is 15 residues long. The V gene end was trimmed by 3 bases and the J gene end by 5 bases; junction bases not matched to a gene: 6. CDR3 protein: CASSIFTSGVETQYF. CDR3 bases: TGTGCCAGTAGTATTTTTACTAGCGGGGTGGAGACCCAGTACTTC.

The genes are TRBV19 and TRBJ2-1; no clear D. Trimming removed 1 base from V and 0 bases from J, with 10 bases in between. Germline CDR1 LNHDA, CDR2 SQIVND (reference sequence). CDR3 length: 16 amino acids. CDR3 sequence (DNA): TGTGCCAGTAGTATAGCCTTTACCTACTCCTACAATGAGCAGTTCTTC. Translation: CASSIAFTYSYNEQFF.